This T cell receptor (beta chain) was obtained from a study of CD8 T cells in ankylosing spondylitis. Study-wide results and limits: Certain motif variants had earlier appeared in reactive arthritis synovial fluid and blood.

One entry per CDR3 protein results from TCRdb running MiXCR on the 5' RACE reads. This table holds about 150,000 distinct CDR3 sequences, more than 40% found once. As for this clonotype: The target antigen is unknown.

This CDR3 region has 14 residues. Germline CDR1 reads KGHDR; CDR2 reads SFDVKD. Trimming took 9 bases from V and 3 from J; bases not matched to a gene: 6. The gene calls are TRBV24-1 and TRBJ2-2; 7 bases match TRBD1. Sequencing was carried out using synovial fluid, either unsorted or a sorted T cell fraction (not recorded which). The receptor comes from a male donor with ankylosing spondylitis. The CDR3, as DNA: TGTGCCACCCAAAGACAGGGCGACACCGGGGAGCTGTTTTTT. Its translation is CATQRQGDTGELFF.